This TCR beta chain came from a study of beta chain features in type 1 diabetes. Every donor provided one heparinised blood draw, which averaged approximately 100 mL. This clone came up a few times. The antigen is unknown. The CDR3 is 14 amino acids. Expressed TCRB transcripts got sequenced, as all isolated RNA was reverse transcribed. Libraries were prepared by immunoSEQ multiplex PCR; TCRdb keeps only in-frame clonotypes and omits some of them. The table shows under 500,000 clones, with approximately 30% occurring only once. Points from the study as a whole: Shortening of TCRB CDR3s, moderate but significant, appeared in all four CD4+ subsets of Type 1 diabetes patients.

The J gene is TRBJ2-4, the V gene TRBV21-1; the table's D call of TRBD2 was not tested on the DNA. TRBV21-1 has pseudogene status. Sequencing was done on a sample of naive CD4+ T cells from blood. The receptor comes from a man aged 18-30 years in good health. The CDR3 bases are TGTGCCAGCAGCATCTTGGGGAGTCAAAACATTCAGTACTTC. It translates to CASSILGSQNIQYF.